There are a few counts of the clone carrying this T cell receptor beta chain. V shed 8 bases and J 1 base; nucleotides not matched to a gene: 5. CDR3 length: 14 amino acids. TCRdb itself ran the RT-PCR reads through MiXCR, one entry per CDR3 protein. The table includes about 680,000 distinct CDR3 sequences, around 14% detected once. This receptor was taken from a female donor in good health, serving as a healthy control. The chain links TRBV12-3 or TRBV12-4 to TRBJ1-2; 9 nucleotides agree with TRBD1. The source material was memory CD4+ T cells from blood. The CDR3 nucleotides are TGTGCCAGCGTCCGGGACAGGGTTAACTATGGCTACACCTTC. It encodes CASVRDRVNYGYTF.